This TCR beta chain was documented in a study of T-cell reconstitution after alpha-beta-depleted transplantation in children. Study-level findings and limits: The main origin of T-cell counts and diversity one year after transplant was newly produced T cells. From surviving recipient T cells and thymic progenitors came the high day-60 TCRbeta diversity observed in some patients. Several hundred graft clones that had expanded were reportedly the source of alpha-beta T cells about two months after transplant.

This clonotype was observed at least ten times. The antigen is unknown. Trimming took off 8 bases at V and 1 base at J, with 15 bases between the two ends. In germline, CDR1 is LNHNV, CDR2 YYDKDF (reference sequence). The CDR3 length is 14 residues. Unique molecular identifiers were incorporated into the prepared TCRbeta library. TCRdb re-derived calls from the PCR reads in MiXCR, one entry per CDR3 protein. The sample has around 450,000 distinct CDR3 sequences, around 46% seen once. The chain couples TRBV15 to TRBJ2-7; D is unresolved. This receptor was taken from a girl aged 2 to 9 with aplastic anemia, due to receive a stem cell transplant. Source: PBMCs, taken before TCRalphabeta/CD19-depleted stem cell transplant. The CDR3 DNA is TGTGCCACCTCACCTTATGGCAGGTCCTACGAGCAGTACTTC. Amino acid sequence: CATSPYGRSYEQYF. Variable domain in full (rest from reference TRBV15 and TRBJ2-7): DAMVIQNPRYQVTQFGKPVTLSCSQTLNHNVMYWYQQKSSQAPKLLFHYYDKDFNNEADTPDNFQSRRPNTSFCFLDIRSPGLGDTAMYLCATSPYGRSYEQYFGPGTRLTVT.